This TCR beta chain was sequenced for a study of T cells in women clearing cervical HPV infection. The table came from immunoSEQ multiplex PCR; TCRdb's copy has only in-frame clones and leaves some out. The record lists 30,000 to 40,000 clones, of which the ten most abundant hold around 6.5%. To note about this clone: The read falls 3 residues short of the CDR3 end, and the missing part is taken from the germline J gene.

Trimming stripped 3 bases from V and 0 bases from J, with 5 bases between. Germline CDR1 reads LNHDA; CDR2 reads SQIVND (reference sequence). The CDR3 is made up of 14 amino acids. The V and J genes are TRBV19 and TRBJ1-4; no clear D. The sequencing input was blood buffy coat. The origin of this receptor is a woman between 18 and 70 years old with a cervical HPV16 infection that either progressed to CIN3+ or cleared (not recorded which). The CDR3 bases that were read are TGTGCCAGTAGTATTCTAGCAACTAATGAAAAA. Translation: CASSILATNEK. The entire CDR3 sequence reads CASSILATNEKLFF.